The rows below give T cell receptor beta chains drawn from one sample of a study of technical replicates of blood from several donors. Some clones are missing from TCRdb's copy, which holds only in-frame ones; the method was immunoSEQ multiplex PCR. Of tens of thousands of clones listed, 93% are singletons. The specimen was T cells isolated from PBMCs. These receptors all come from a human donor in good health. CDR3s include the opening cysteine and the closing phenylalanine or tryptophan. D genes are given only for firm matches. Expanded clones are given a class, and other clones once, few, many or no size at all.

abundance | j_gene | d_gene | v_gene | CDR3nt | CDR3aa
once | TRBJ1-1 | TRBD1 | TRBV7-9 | TGTGCCAGCAGCTCACAGGGGGCCGGCACTGAAGCTTTCTTT | CASSSQGAGTEAFF
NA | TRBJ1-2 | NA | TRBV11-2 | TGTGCCAGCAGCTTAGATCGACAAGGTCCCGATGGCTACACCTTC | CASSLDRQGPDGYTF
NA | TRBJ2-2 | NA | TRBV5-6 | TGTGCCAGCAGAAAGCGCGGGGGCACGAACACCGGGGAGCTGTTTTTT | CASRKRGGTNTGELFF
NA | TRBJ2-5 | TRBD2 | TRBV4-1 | TGCGCCAGCAGCCACACCATTACCCCGGGAGGCCTCAAAGAGACCCAGTACTTC | CASSHTITPGGLKETQYF
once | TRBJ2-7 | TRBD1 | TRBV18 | TGTGCCAGCTCAGAGGGGACAGGGCCCTTCGAGCAGTACTTC | CASSEGTGPFEQYF
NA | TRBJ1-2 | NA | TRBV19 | TGTGCCAGCAACGCCAAGGAGGTGGGCTATGGCTACACCTTC | CASNAKEVGYGYTF
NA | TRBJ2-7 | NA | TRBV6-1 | TGTGCCAGCCGAGAAAGCTCCTACGAGCAGTACTTC | CASRESSYEQYF
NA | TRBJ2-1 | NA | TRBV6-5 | TGTGCCAGCACTGGGGCCAATGAGCAGTTCTTC | CASTGANEQFF
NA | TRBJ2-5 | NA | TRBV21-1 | TGTGCCAGCAGCTACACCGGGACAGGGCACCAAGAGACCCAGTACTTC | CASSYTGTGHQETQYF
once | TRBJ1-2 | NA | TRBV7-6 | TGTGCCAGCAGCCCCTGGGCCGCAGGGGATGGCTACACCTTC | CASSPWAAGDGYTF
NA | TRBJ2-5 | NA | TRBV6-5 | TGTGCCAGCCGGACTGTAGAGACCCAGTACTTC | CASRTVETQYF
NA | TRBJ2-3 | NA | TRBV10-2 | TGCGCCAGCAGTGAGCCAACTTTCACAGATACGCAGTATTTT | CASSEPTFTDTQYF
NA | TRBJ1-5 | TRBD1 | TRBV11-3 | TGTGCCAGCAGCCCCCTTCGAGGGGGCAGGGGGGATCAGCCCCAGCATTTT | CASSPLRGGRGDQPQHF
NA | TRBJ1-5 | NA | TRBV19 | TGTGCCAGTAGTATTCGTGGCCGGGATCAGCCCCAGCATTTT | CASSIRGRDQPQHF
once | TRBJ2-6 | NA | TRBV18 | TGTGCCAGCTCACCACCGAGTACTGGGGCCAACGTCCTGACTTTC | CASSPPSTGANVLTF
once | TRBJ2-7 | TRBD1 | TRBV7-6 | TGTGCCAGCAGCTTAGTAGGGACAGGGGTTGGTCTAAACGAGCAGTACTTC | CASSLVGTGVGLNEQYF
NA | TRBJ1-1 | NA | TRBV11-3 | TGTGCCAGCAGCCCGCCGGTGGGGGGTACTGCAGCTTTCTTT | CASSPPVGGTAAFF
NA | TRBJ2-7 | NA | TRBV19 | TGTGCCAGTAGTATACGGGCGGGGAACGAGCAGTACTTC | CASSIRAGNEQYF
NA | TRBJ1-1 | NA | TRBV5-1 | TGCGCCAGCATACTGGGGGGAGGGGGGACTGAAGCTTTCTTT | CASILGGGGTEAFF
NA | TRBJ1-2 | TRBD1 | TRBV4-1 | TGCGCCAGCAGCCAAGACTCGGACAGGGTATTTTATGGCTACACCTTC | CASSQDSDRVFYGYTF
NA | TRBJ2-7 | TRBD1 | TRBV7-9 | TGTGCCAGCAGCTTCGGGACAGGGGGCTACGAGCAGTACTTC | CASSFGTGGYEQYF
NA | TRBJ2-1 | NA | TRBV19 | TGTGCCAGTAGCGAGTACTCTACCGATGAGCAGTTCTTC | CASSEYSTDEQFF
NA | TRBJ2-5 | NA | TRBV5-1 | TGCGCCAGCAGCTACGGTGACGGTGACAACCAAGAGACCCAGTACTTC | CASSYGDGDNQETQYF
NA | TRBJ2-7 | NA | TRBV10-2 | TGCGCCAGCAGTGACGGTCCTGTAGTCTACTACGAGCAGTACTTC | CASSDGPVVYYEQYF
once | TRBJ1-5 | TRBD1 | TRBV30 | TGTGCCTGGAGTGTTGACAGGGATCAGCCCCAGCATTTT | CAWSVDRDQPQHF
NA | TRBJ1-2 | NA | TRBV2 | TGTGCCAGCAGTGAAGAGGGGCCTACGGGCGCCTATGGCTACACCTTC | CASSEEGPTGAYGYTF
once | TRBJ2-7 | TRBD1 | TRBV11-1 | TGTGCCAGCAGCTCTGTCGAGGACCGGGACAGGGGACGGTGGGAGCAGTACTTC | CASSSVEDRDRGRWEQYF
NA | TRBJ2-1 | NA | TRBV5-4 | TGTGCCAGCAGCGGGGGGACTTCTAATGAGCAGTTCTTC | CASSGGTSNEQFF
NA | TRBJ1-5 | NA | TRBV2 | TGTGCCAGCAGTAATTTAGGGGAGGGAATGGGCAATCAGCCCCAGCATTTT | CASSNLGEGMGNQPQHF
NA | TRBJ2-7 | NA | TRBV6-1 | TGTGCCAGCAGTGCACTAGGCCGCTTATACGAGCAGTACTTC | CASSALGRLYEQYF
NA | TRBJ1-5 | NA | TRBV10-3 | TGTGCCATCAGTGCCTCCCGTGAGTGGTATAGCAATCAGCCCCAGCATTTT | CAISASREWYSNQPQHF
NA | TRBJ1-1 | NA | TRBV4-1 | TGCGCCAGCACTCGAGTCGGTGACAGAGGCACTGAAGCTTTCTTT | CASTRVGDRGTEAFF
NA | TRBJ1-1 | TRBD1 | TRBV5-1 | TGCGCCAGCAGTGGACAGGTGAACACTGAAGCTTTCTTT | CASSGQVNTEAFF
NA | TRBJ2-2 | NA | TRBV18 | TGTGCCAGCTCGCGGACAGCCGGGGAGCTGTTTTTT | CASSRTAGELFF
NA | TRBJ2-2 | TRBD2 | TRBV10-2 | TGCGCCATCTTATCCCCACTAGCGGGGAGCACCGGGGAGCTGTTTTTT | CAILSPLAGSTGELFF
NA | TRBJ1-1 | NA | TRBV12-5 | TGTGCTAGTGGTCATCTAGGGGGGGGGAACACTGAAGCTTTCTTT | CASGHLGGGNTEAFF
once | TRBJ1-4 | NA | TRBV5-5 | TGTGCCAGCAGTCGAGAATTTATGGGGGGGGGTACTGCAACTAATGAAAAACTGTTTTTT | CASSREFMGGGTATNEKLFF
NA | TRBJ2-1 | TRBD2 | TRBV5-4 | TGTGCCAGCAGCGAGACTAGCGGGTACTACAATGAGCAGTTCTTC | CASSETSGYYNEQFF
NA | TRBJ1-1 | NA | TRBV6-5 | TGTGCCAGCAACGGCAGGTTGAACACTGAAGCTTTCTTT | CASNGRLNTEAFF
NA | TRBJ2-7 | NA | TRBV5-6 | TGTGCCAGCAGCCGGGGGGACAACCCCTACGAGCAGTACTTC | CASSRGDNPYEQYF
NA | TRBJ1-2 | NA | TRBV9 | TGTGCCAGCAGCTTAGAGGGATACCGAAAGAAGGGGGATGGCTACACCTTC | CASSLEGYRKKGDGYTF